This TCR beta chain is drawn from a study of cytomegalovirus exposure and HLA in healthy donors. Study-level points and caveats: Donors were assumed by presence/absence analyses to have roughly uniform sequencing depth. For cytomegalovirus status, the classifier reportedly gave diagnoses with high specificity and sensitivity. In a later analysis, across HLA loci, associated TCR counts were highest for DRB1, lowest for HLA-C. In vitro data verified three CMV-associated chains as specific for CMV antigens.

The V gene end was trimmed by 2 bases and the J gene end by 1 base; junction bases not matched to a gene: 5. Germline-derived CDR1 and CDR2 are GTSNPN and SVGIG (reference sequence). The length of the CDR3 is 15 residues. In regard to this clone: The antigen is undetermined. At the DNA level, this CDR3 is encoded by other sequences in the same sample as well.

The PCR used 60 Vbeta and 13 Jbeta primers. Clones were sequenced by immunoSEQ multiplex PCR, and TCRdb holds only the in-frame ones, with some missing. The top ten clones hold about 4% of a sample with approximately 150,000 clones, around 83% of them seen once. The chain is built from TRBV30 and TRBJ2-3; 8 positions agree with TRBD2. The sequencing input was PBMCs. This clonotype was obtained from a man over 45 in good health and CMV-seropositive. CDR3 DNA: TGTGCCTGGAGTCTATCCGGGGGGGGCACAGATACGCAGTATTTT. Protein: CAWSLSGGGTDTQYF.